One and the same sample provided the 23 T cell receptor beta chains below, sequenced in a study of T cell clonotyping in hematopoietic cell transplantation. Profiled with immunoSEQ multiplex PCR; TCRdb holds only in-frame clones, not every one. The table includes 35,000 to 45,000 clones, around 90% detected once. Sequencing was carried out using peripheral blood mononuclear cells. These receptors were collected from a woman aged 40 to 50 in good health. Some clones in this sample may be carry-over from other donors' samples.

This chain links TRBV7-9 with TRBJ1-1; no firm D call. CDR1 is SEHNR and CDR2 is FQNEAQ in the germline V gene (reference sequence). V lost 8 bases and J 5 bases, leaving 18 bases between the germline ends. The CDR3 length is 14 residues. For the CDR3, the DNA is TGTGCCAGCGGGTCAGCATTCGCTAAAACTGAAGCTTTCTTT. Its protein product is CASGSAFAKTEAFF.

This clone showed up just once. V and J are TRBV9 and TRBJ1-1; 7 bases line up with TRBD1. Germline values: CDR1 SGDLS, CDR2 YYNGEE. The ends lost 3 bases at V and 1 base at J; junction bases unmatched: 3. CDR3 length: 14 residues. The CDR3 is CASSANRGNTEAFF. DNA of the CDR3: TGTGCCAGCAGCGCCAACAGGGGGAACACTGAAGCTTTCTTT.

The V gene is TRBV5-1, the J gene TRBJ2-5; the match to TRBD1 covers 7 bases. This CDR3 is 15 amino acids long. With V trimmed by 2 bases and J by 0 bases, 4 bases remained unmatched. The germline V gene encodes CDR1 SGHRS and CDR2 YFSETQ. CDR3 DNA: TGCGCCAGCAGCTTCTGGCAGGGGGACCAAGAGACCCAGTACTTC. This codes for CASSFWQGDQETQYF.

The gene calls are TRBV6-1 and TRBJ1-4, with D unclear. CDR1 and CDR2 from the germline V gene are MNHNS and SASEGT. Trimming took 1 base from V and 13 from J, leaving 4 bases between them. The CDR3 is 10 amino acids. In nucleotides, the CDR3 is TGTGCCAGCAGTGAAGGGGCACTGTTTTTT. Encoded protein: CASSEGALFF.

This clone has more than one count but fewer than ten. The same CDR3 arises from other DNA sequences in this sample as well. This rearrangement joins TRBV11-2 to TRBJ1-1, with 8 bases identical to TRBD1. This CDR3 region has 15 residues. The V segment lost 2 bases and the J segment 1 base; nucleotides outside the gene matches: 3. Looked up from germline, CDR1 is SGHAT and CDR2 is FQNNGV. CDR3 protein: CASSLLTGENTEAFF. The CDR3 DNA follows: TGTGCCAGCAGCTTACTGACAGGGGAGAACACTGAAGCTTTCTTT.

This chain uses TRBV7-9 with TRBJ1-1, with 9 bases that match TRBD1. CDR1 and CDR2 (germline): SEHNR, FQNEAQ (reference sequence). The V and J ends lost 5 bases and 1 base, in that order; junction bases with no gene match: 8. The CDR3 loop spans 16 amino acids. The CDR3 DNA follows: TGTGCCAGCAGCACCGGACAGGGGACGTGGAACACTGAAGCTTTCTTT. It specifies CASSTGQGTWNTEAFF.

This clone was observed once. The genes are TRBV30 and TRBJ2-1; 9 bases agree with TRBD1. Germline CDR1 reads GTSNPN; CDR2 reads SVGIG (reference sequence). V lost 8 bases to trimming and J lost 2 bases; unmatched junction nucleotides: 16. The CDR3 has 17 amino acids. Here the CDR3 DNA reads TGTGCCGCAACAGGGGGCCAGCGGACTATCACCTACAATGAGCAGTTCTTC. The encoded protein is CAATGGQRTITYNEQFF.

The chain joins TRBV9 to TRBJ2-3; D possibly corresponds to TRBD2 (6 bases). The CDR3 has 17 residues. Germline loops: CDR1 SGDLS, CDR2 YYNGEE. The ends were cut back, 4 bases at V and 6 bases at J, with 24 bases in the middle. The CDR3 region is CASSFTPGLTHSDTQYF. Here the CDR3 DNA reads TGTGCCAGCAGCTTCACTCCGGGACTCACCCACTCGGATACGCAGTATTTT.

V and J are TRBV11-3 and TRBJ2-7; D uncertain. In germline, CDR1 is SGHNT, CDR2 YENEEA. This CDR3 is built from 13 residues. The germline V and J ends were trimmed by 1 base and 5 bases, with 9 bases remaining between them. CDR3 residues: CASSLGSEHEQYF. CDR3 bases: TGTGCCAGCAGCTTAGGATCGGAGCACGAGCAGTACTTC. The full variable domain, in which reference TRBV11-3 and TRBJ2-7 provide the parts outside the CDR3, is EAGVVQSPRYKIIEKKQPVAFWCNPISGHNTLYWYLQNLGQGPELLIRYENEEAVDDSQLPKDRFSAERLKGVDSTLKIQPAELGDSAVYLCASSLGSEHEQYFGPGTRLTVT.

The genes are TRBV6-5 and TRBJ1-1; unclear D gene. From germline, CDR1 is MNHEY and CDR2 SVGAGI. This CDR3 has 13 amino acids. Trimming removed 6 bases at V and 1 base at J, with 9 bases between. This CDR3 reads CASRKRENTEAFF. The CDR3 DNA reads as TGTGCCAGCAGAAAGCGGGAGAACACTGAAGCTTTCTTT.

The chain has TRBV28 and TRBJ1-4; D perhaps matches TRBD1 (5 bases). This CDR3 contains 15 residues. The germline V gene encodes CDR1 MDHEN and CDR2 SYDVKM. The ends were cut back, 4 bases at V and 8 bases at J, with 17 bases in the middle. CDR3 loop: CASSYPQGLREKLFF. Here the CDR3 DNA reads TGTGCCAGCAGTTATCCCCAGGGCCTCCGGGAAAAACTGTTTTTT.

The CDR3 nucleotides are TGTGCCAGCCGTACACCGATGAACACTGAAGCTTTCTTT. Its protein is CASRTPMNTEAFF. V usage is TRBV28 and J usage is TRBJ1-1; D ambiguous. From germline, CDR1 is MDHEN and CDR2 SYDVKM. V was trimmed by 8 bases and J by 0 bases, leaving 10 bases between them. CDR3 length: 13 residues.

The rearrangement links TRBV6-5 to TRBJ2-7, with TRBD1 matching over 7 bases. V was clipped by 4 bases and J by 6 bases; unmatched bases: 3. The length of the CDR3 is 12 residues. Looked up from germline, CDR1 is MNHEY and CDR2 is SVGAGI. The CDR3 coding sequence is TGTGCCAGCAGTTCCCCAGGGGGCGAGCAGTACTTC. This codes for CASSSPGGEQYF.

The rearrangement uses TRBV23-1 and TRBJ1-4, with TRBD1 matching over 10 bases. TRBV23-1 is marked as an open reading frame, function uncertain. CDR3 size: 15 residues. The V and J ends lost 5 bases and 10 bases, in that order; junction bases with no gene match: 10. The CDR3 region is CASSKGTGATGKLFF. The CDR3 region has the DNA TGCGCCAGCAGTAAAGGGACAGGGGCCACTGGAAAACTGTTTTTT.

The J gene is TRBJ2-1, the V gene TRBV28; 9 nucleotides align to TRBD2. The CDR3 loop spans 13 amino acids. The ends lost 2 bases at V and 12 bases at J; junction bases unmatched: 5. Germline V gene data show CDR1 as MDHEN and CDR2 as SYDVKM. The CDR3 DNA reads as TGTGCCAGCAGTTTACCTAGCGGGATGAGGCAGTTCTTC. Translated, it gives CASSLPSGMRQFF. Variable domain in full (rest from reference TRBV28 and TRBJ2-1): DVKVTQSSRYLVKRTGEKVFLECVQDMDHENMFWYRQDPGLGLRLIYFSYDVKMKEKGDIPEGYSVSREKKERFSLILESASTNQTSMYLCASSLPSGMRQFFGPGTRLTVL.

The CDR3 nucleotides read TGTGCCAGTAGTCCCCCGGGGGGGGGAGCTGAAGCTTTCTTT. Its protein is CASSPPGGGAEAFF. V is TRBV19 and J is TRBJ1-1; perhaps TRBD1 as D (5 bases). Germline V gives CDR1 LNHDA, CDR2 SQIVND (reference sequence). V shed 5 bases and J shed 6 bases, with 16 bases lying between them. The CDR3 runs to 14 residues.

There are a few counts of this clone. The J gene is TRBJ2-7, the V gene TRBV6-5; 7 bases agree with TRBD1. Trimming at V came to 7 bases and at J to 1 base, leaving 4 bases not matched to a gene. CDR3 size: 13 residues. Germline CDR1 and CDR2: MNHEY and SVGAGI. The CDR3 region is CASISQGSYEQYF. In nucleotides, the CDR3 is TGTGCCAGCATCTCACAGGGGTCCTACGAGCAGTACTTC.

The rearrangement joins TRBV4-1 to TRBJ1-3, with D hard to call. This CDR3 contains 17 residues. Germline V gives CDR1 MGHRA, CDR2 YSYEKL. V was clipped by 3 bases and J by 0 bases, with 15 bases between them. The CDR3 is CASSQADLFVSGNTIYF. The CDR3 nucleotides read TGCGCCAGCAGCCAGGCAGACCTGTTCGTCTCTGGAAACACCATATATTTT.

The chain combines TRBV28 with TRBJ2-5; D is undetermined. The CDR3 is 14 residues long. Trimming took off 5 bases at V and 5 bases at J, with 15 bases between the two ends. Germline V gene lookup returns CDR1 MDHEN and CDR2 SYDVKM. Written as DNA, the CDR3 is TGTGCCAGCAGTCGACCCGACTTCTCGGAGACCCAGTACTTC. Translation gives CASSRPDFSETQYF.

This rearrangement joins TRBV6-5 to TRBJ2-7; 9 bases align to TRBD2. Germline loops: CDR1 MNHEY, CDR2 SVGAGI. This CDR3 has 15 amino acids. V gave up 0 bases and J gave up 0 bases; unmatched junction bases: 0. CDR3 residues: CASSYSSGSSYEQYF. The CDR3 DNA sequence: TGTGCCAGCAGTTACTCTAGCGGGAGCTCCTACGAGCAGTACTTC.

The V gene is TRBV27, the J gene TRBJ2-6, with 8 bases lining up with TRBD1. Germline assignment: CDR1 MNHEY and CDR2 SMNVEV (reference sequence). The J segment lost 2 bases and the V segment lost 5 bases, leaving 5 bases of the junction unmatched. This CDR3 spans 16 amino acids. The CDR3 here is CASSRQGATGANVLTF. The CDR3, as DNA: TGTGCCAGCAGTCGGCAGGGGGCCACTGGGGCCAACGTCCTGACTTTC.

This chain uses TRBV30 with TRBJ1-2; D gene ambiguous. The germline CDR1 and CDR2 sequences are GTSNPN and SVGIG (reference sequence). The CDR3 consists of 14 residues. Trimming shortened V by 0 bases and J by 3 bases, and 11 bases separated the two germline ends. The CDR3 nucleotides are TGTGCCTGGAGTGTCGTTTGGGCGGACTATGGCTACACCTTC. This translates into CAWSVVWADYGYTF.

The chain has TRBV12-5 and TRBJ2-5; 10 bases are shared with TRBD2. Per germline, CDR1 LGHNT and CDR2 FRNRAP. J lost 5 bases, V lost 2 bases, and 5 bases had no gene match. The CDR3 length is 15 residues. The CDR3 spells CASGLIAGGGETQYF. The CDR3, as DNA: TGTGCTAGTGGTTTGATAGCGGGAGGAGGCGAGACCCAGTACTTC.